The T cell receptor beta chain described here comes from a study of blood T cell repertoires in COVID-19. The junction had 2 bases not matched to a gene; V was cut back by 5 bases and J by 2 bases. This CDR3 is built from 12 residues. CDR1 SQVTM and CDR2 ANQGSEA come from the germline V gene. Assay used: immunoSEQ multiplex PCR; TCRdb lists only in-frame clones, some missing. The sample holds fewer than 130,000 clones, roughly 79% seen once. Sequenced sample: peripheral blood. The V and J genes are TRBV29-1 and TRBJ1-2, with 7 bases fitting TRBD1. This TCR came from a woman at least 80 years old with active or convalescent COVID-19. The CDR3 bases are TGCAGCGTTTCAGGGGGGAACTATGGCTACACCTTC. Translated: CSVSGGNYGYTF.